This T cell receptor beta chain stems from a study of blood T cell repertoires in COVID-19 (dated by TCRdb to 2018 to 2020). For the study in its entirety: Collaborator samples came from the United States, Italy and Spain and covered acute and convalescent phases of COVID-19. The sample metadata nearly always contained a de-identified subject ID, COVID-19 status, age in years and sex. Samples were obtained from the ongoing ImmuneRACE study (first 160 participants) and from roughly 1,300 subjects provided by 6 global collaborators. The prospective study material was composed of cDNA or gDNA derived from T cells, B-cell-depleted T cells, or PBMCs. The repertoires were released in a freely available public database intended as a resource for research on the immune response to SARS-CoV-2. HLA class I and class II types, where available, came from metadata supplied by the sample provider rather than from assay-based typing. The dataset comprised deeply sampled blood TCRbeta repertoires from subjects exposed to, actively infected with, or recovered from COVID-19.

Comment on this clone: The antigen this receptor binds is unknown. Base qualities were left out, and no much larger clone turns up one base away.

General findings and caveats noted by the study authors: Clinical and demographic metadata were provided uncurated, with the amount varying by source and participant.

The collaborating institutions used their own protocols to collect whole blood in K2EDTA tubes. For TCRbeta analysis, collaborator samples were shipped as frozen whole blood, as isolated PBMCs, or as DNA extracted from either sample type. TCRbeta CDR3 regions were amplified from genomic DNA by means of the immunoSEQ Assay, a bias-controlled multiplex PCR. The published analysis was carried out like this. Within the assay, amplification of reference gene primers was used to estimate how many nucleated cells each sample contained. To quantify the absolute abundance of each unique TCRbeta CDR3 rearrangement, sequence reads were collapsed and filtered. For each sample, productive Simpson clonality was calculated as the square root of Simpson's diversity index over productive rearrangements. TCRdb took over this immuneACCESS table, retaining in-frame rearrangements with V and J assigned. Such tables are incomplete; in checked studies, under half of the missing clones stem from an unresolved V gene, and the remainder is unexplained. Clonal size and the V and J genes are those of that table, whereas D and trimming came from the DNA. Across this sample there are approximately 12,000 clones, with about 90% seen only once. The ten largest clones add up to 9.5% to 12% of the sample.

The sequence derives from a human donor in a cohort sampled during active COVID-19. Sequencing was carried out using peripheral blood.

In nucleotides, the sequence is TGTGCCAGCAGCCCTCGACAAGCCTACGAGCAGTACTTC. Translated, it gives CASSPRQAYEQYF. This sequence uses TRBV7-9 and TRBJ2-7; the D gene identity is not certain. Looking up the germline V gene (reference sequence) yields CDR1 SEHNR and CDR2 FQNEAQ. Counted from cysteine to phenylalanine, this CDR3 has 13 amino acids. Only the CDR3 portion is preserved as DNA: 39 bases, with reading frame beginning at the first base. Cut back by 5 bases and 2 bases, the V and J ends lie 10 bases apart.